The following is a T cell receptor beta chain sequence with its context. The antigen is undetermined. The CDR3 is made up of 15 amino acids. The germline V gene has CDR1 MDHEN and CDR2 SYDVKM. Trimming cost V 5 bases and J 4 bases; bases outside gene matches: 7. TCRdb keeps only in-frame clones here, not all; method: immunoSEQ multiplex PCR. The top ten clones hold 7.4% of a sample with some 2,400 clones, 87% of them seen once. This entry belongs to a study of chemoradiotherapy in HPV16-positive cancers. Study-level background: Candidate HPV-specific clones and shared TCR motifs came from a couple of HPV16-positive patients. Study findings and constraints: The functional HPV-specific definition rests on just two HPV16-positive patients. HPV-responsive T-cell expansion during chemoradiotherapy was linked to improved recurrence-free survival in HPV16-positive patients.

The J gene is TRBJ2-7, the V gene TRBV28; 11 nucleotides match TRBD2. This clonotype was obtained from a human donor with HPV-associated anogenital cancer. The sample in question was tumor tissue, obtained from a patient who underwent chemoradiotherapy. Here the CDR3 reads CASSTLAGGIYEQYF. The CDR3 nucleotides are TGTGCCAGCAGTACCCTAGCGGGAGGTATTTACGAGCAGTACTTC.